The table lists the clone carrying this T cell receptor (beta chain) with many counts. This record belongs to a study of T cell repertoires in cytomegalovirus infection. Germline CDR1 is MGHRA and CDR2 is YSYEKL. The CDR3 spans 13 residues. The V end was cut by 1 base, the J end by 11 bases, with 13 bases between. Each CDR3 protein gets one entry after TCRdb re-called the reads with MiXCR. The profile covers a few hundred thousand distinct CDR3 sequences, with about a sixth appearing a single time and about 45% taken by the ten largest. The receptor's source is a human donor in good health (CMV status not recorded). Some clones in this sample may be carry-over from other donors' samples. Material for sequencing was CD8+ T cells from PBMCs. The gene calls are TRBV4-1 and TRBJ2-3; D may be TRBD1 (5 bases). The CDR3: CASSQVADGQQYF. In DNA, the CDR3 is TGCGCCAGCAGCCAAGTAGCAGACGGACAGCAGTATTTT.